This T cell receptor beta chain was found in a study of T and B cells in COVID-19 patients. Multiplex PCR with BIOMED2 TRB-A/B primer pools amplified TRB rearrangements. TCRdb recomputed calls from the multiplex PCR reads with MiXCR, one row per CDR3 protein. The sample holds over 3,500 distinct CDR3 sequences, around 23% seen once. V gave up 5 bases and J gave up 14 bases, with 27 bases separating them. In germline, CDR1 is SGHAT, CDR2 FQNNGV. The CDR3 consists of 15 residues. Blood genomic DNA input for TRB amplification was about 240-550 ng. This clonotype was recorded once. The specimen was blood. J is TRBJ1-1 and V is TRBV11-2; D is undetermined. The TCR was taken from a human donor with active COVID-19. The chain's CDR3 is CASSLRYRSGILTFF. DNA of the CDR3: TGTGCCAGCAGCCTGAGGTACCGATCCGGGATCCTAACCTTCTTT.